The TCR beta chain under discussion was sequenced for a study of lymphopenia after photon versus proton radiotherapy. Overall study findings and caveats: Better survival with proton therapy was suggested as possible, not demonstrated. Photon-treated patients lost naive T cells and TCR diversity; proton-treated stayed stable. After the lymphocyte nadir, photon-treated repertoires showed oligoclonal expansion, especially of CD8+ Temra cells.

Note on this clone: The target antigen is unknown.

Sequencing was performed with immunoSEQ multiplex PCR; in TCRdb, only in-frame clones are kept and a portion is missing. The sample lists about 70,000 clones, over 80% occurring once. The sequencing used peripheral blood, collected from a patient treated with proton-based radiotherapy. The origin of this receptor is an older man with esophageal cancer.

The CDR3 nucleotides are TGTGCCAGCAGCGTAGTATCAGGGACGGGCGGCTACACCTTC. It is translated as CASSVVSGTGGYTF. The rearrangement joins TRBV9 to TRBJ1-2; possible D gene TRBD1, 5 bases. Germline CDR1 SGDLS, CDR2 YYNGEE. CDR3 length: 14 amino acids. Trimming pared 0 bases from V and 8 bases from J, leaving 14 bases between.